The T cell receptor beta chain described here comes from a study of blood T cell repertoires in COVID-19. The assay was immunoSEQ multiplex PCR, and TCRdb's table has in-frame clones only and misses some. The data show fewer than 300,000 clones, 80% to 95% seen once. This CDR3 is 14 amino acids long. Germline values: CDR1 DFQATT, CDR2 SNEGSKA (reference sequence). The trim removed 3 bases at V and 4 bases at J, leaving 9 bases unmatched. The receptor comes from a woman under 40 who had recovered from COVID-19. The sample consisted of PBMCs or T cells enriched from blood (not recorded which). The rearrangement joins TRBV20-1 to TRBJ2-7; 7 bases are a match to TRBD1. The DNA of the CDR3 is TGCAGTGCTAGTCAGAGGACAGGATTTTACGAGCAGTACTTC. Amino acids: CSASQRTGFYEQYF.